This T cell receptor beta chain came from a study of early stage breast cancer tumors (dated by TCRdb to about 2017). Study-wide context: Of the approximately 15 invasive breast tumors, approximately 11 were found to be estrogen receptor-positive, progesterone receptor-positive and HER2-negative. About 65% of the 12 ER+/PR+/HER2- tumors were invasive ductal carcinomas, while the other four were invasive lobular carcinomas. On average, each sample got roughly 9.7-fold read coverage. The samples as a whole yielded some 2,700,000 detected templates, corresponding to roughly 1.1 million unique clonotypes.

Every sample was amplified as two independent genomic DNA replicates, using approximately 0.5 ug for blood and about 1.5 ug for tumor or normal breast. TCRB sequencing of genomic DNA was carried out with the ImmunoSeq Intro kit according to the manufacturer's instructions. For absolute quantification, the roughly 30-cycle multiplex PCR included proprietary primers along with spike-in control sequences. Single-end 150-bp reads were used to sequence an 87-bp fragment spanning the CDR3 plus the flanking V and J genes. Seven samples, with two replicates for each sample, were multiplexed per lane of an Illumina MiSeq using version 3.0 chemistry. Under the source paper's analysis protocol: The vendor's proprietary pipeline handled the raw data processing, merging both replicates into a single result for each sample. To define clonotypes, the study grouped productive rearrangements that shared the V-gene family, CDR3 amino acid sequence and J-gene segment. Clonality was calculated as 1 minus the normalized Shannon entropy (Pielou evenness) of TCRB abundances. To estimate T cell density, the total number of templates was divided by the number of input cells, which was inferred from the amount of DNA input. Total repertoire diversity and clonality were estimated with Recon using default parameters. A clonotype was considered tumor-enriched if its abundance in tumor exceeded 0.1% and was at least 32-fold higher than its abundance in normal breast. TCRdb obtained this table from immuneACCESS and retained in-frame rearrangements with V and J assigned. These tables miss some clones; where compared with another copy, unresolved V genes account for less than half of the shortfall, and the remainder is unexplained. V, J and clone size derive from that table, while D and trimming were established from the DNA sequence. Present in this sample are 9,000 or so clones, approximately 72% of which were seen just once. In total, the top ten clones hold over 6% of the sample.

Note on this clone: The antigen it binds to is not known. At one end, the junction sequence differs from germline, possibly due to a read error.

About 19-50 mg of tumor tissue was diced and typically yielded more than 2.5 ug of DNA. The study profiled bulk TCR beta-chain repertoires in matched peripheral blood, tumor and adjacent normal breast tissue taken from roughly 17 patients with early-stage breast cancer. Following resection, visually identified tumor tissue was excised and transferred into prechilled RNAlater. Tumor tissue (about 18-55 mg) was diced and homogenized in RLTplus buffer with beta-mercaptoethanol and antifoaming agent using a TissueLyser II. The Qiagen AllPrep DNA/RNA Mini kit was used to extract genomic DNA. What the authors observed across the whole study: Greater similarity was observed between blood and normal breast repertoires than between blood and tumor repertoires, and tumor was distinguished from normal in about 85% of the 16 patients when each tissue was compared with blood. Analysis by tumor subtype was prevented by the small cohort size. Enriched TCRB sequences shared across patients were mostly commonly generated sequences, unlikely to play an important role in the tumor microenvironment. Tumors showed approximately 2.4-fold higher T cell density and higher clonality than adjacent normal breast tissue. Bulk genomic DNA sequencing of unsorted cells missed chain pairing and functional markers such as CD4, CD8 and FOXP3.

From the cysteine up to the phenylalanine, the CDR3 has a length of 13 residues. Kept here is only the CDR3 DNA, which spans 39 bases and is read in frame from base 1. CDR1 and CDR2, per the germline V gene (reference sequence), are SGHKS and YYEKEE. Sequencing was carried out using breast tumor tissue. The clonotype originates from a person in their fifties with breast cancer. The chain was built from TRBV5-5 and TRBJ2-1, with no confidently assigned D gene. CDR3 loop: CASSLRPESGVIF. The sequenced DNA: TGTGCCAGCAGCCTCCGACCCGAGAGTGGGGTGATCTTC.